The clone carrying this TCR beta chain has a handful of counts. Its cognate antigen is unknown. Nobody among the patients had been given any treatment before thyroid surgery. In the source study's methods: A classifier for distant metastasis in papillary thyroid cancer was constructed using CDR3 differences observed across clinicopathological groups. TCRdb re-called clones from the PCR reads using MiXCR. It is TCRdb's table, rather than the study itself, that gives the V and J calls and clone size. Found here are some 20,000 clones, around a quarter of them singletons; the top ten hold about 10%. The data were obtained in a study of metastatic and nonmetastatic thyroid tumors. Across the whole study: Across blood and tumor or nodule tissue, repertoires from malignant and benign thyroid patients were compared with one another.

General study points: Malignant tumors reportedly showed significantly higher TCR beta diversity than benign nodules in both blood and tumor.

The TCR was taken from a female donor with papillary thyroid cancer or a benign thyroid nodule (not recorded which). Some clones in this sample may be carry-over from other donors' samples. Material for sequencing was tumor tissue.

The CDR3 is CASSMQGYTQYF. The DNA for the CDR3 is TGTGCCAGCAGTATGCAGGGTTATACGCAGTATTTT. The V call is TRBV28, the J call TRBJ2-3, with D perhaps TRBD1 (5 bases). The V end was cut by 5 bases, the J end by 7 bases, with 10 bases between. CDR1 is MDHEN, CDR2 SYDVKM, per germline. This CDR3 has 12 amino acids.